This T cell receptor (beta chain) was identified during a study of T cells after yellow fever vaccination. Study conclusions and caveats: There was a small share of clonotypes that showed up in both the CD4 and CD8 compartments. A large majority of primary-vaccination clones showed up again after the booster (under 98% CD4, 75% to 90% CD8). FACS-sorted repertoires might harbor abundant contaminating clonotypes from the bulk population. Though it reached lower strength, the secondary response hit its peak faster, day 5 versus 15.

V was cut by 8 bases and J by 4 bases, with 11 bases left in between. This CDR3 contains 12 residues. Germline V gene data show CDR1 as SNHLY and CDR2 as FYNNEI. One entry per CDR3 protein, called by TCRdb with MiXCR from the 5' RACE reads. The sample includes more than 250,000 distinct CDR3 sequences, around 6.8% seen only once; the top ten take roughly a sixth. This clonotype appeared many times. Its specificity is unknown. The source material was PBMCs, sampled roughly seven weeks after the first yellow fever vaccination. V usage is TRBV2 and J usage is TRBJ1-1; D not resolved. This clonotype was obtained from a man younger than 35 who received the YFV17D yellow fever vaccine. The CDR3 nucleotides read TGTGCCAGCCGATACGGGATCACTGAAGCTTTCTTT. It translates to CASRYGITEAFF.